Below are 2 T cell receptor beta chains sequenced from a single sample in a study of shared clonotypes between healthy human individuals. Libraries were prepared by immunoSEQ multiplex PCR; TCRdb keeps only in-frame clonotypes and omits some of them. The sample contains about 2.4 million clones, 80% to 95% of which appear only once. The specimen was naive CD4+ T cells from PBMCs. This sample's subset: CD45RA+ positively selected. The receptors were sampled from a man younger than 35 in good health. Some clones in this sample may be carry-over from other donors' samples.

The J gene is TRBJ2-5, the V gene TRBV4-3, with 9 bases lining up with TRBD1. The length of the CDR3 is 17 residues. With 4 bases clipped from V and 4 bases from J, the junction kept 13 bases outside the gene matches. The V gene's germline CDR1 is LGHNA and CDR2 YSLEER. The CDR3 spells CASSLNPPGQGSETQYF. CDR3 coding DNA: TGCGCCAGCAGCCTCAATCCCCCGGGACAGGGATCAGAGACCCAGTACTTC.

The chain employs TRBV5-8 and TRBJ2-6; 9 bases line up with TRBD1. The V gene end was trimmed by 5 bases and the J gene end by 1 base; junction bases not matched to a gene: 10. The CDR3 runs to 18 residues. The V gene's germline CDR1 is SGHTS and CDR2 YDEGEE. For the CDR3, the DNA is TGTGCCAGCAGTCCTAGGACAGGGGCGTCTTCTGGGGCCAACGTCCTGACTTTC. Protein sequence: CASSPRTGASSGANVLTF. Drawing the rest from reference TRBV5-8 and TRBJ2-6, the complete variable domain is EAGVTQSPTHLIKTRGQQATLRCSPISGHTSVYWYQQALGLGLQFLLWYDEGEERNRGNFPPRFSGRQFPNYSSELNVNALELEDSALYLCASSPRTGASSGANVLTFGAGSRLTVL.